This TCR beta chain was profiled in a study of CD8 T cells in ankylosing spondylitis. There are a few counts of this clonotype. Its antigen remains unknown. CDR3 length: 13 amino acids. CDR1 and CDR2 (germline): SGHVS, FNYEAQ. With 2 bases removed from V and 2 bases from J, the gap between germline ends came to 7 bases. Via MiXCR, TCRdb re-called the 5' RACE reads, giving one row per CDR3 protein. The sample gives 350,000 or so distinct CDR3 sequences, around 10% of which show up once; more than 7% is in the top ten. General study findings and limits: Enrichment of disease-linked clones was reportedly significant in matched ankylosing spondylitis synovial fluid. Roughly eight highly homologous variants made up a TCR beta motif that seemed to typify ankylosing spondylitis blood.

The source material was blood, either unsorted or a sorted T cell fraction (not recorded which). The sequence was obtained from a female donor with ankylosing spondylitis or in good health (not recorded which). This sequence joins TRBV7-6 and TRBJ2-7; D gene ambiguous. In nucleotides, the CDR3 is TGTGCCAGCAGCTTACAGGTTACCTACGAGCAGTACTTC. Protein product: CASSLQVTYEQYF.